The 30 T cell receptor beta chains below come from one sample, sequenced in a study of blood T cell repertoires in COVID-19. Sequencing was performed with immunoSEQ multiplex PCR; in TCRdb, only in-frame clones are kept and a portion is missing. The repertoire consists of about 200,000 clones, with around 90% occurring once and the leading ten covering about 1.3%. Source material: PBMCs or T cells enriched from blood (not recorded which). These receptor sequences come from a man aged 30 to 39 who had recovered from COVID-19.

The genes are TRBV6-5 and TRBJ2-7; D gene uncertain. V lost 6 bases to trimming and J lost 3 bases, with 9 bases between them. The CDR3 loop spans 12 amino acids. Germline values: CDR1 MNHEY, CDR2 SVGAGI. The CDR3 coding sequence is TGTGCCAGCAGAAACGGAGTCTACGAGCAGTACTTC. It is translated as CASRNGVYEQYF.

The chain couples TRBV5-6 to TRBJ2-1; 7 bases agree with TRBD2. There are 17 residues in the CDR3. Germline V gene lookup returns CDR1 SGHDT and CDR2 YYEEEE. V lost 1 base and J lost 7; bases outside the gene matches: 14. CDR3: CASSLIVGAGSRNEQFF. CDR3 in DNA: TGTGCCAGCAGCTTGATTGTCGGAGCGGGGTCCCGGAATGAGCAGTTCTTC.

This chain uses TRBV19 with TRBJ1-2; 8 nucleotides match TRBD1. Trimming cost V 7 bases and J 8 bases; bases outside gene matches: 9. The CDR3 has 13 amino acids. Germline values: CDR1 LNHDA, CDR2 SQIVND (reference sequence). The chain's CDR3 is CASTEDRAVGYTF. The CDR3 nucleotides are TGTGCCAGTACAGAGGACAGGGCGGTCGGCTACACCTTC.

This chain links TRBV27 with TRBJ2-2, with a weak D call TRBD1 (5 bases). V shed 3 bases and J shed 8 bases, with 13 bases lying between them. The germline CDR1 and CDR2 sequences are MNHEY and SMNVEV (reference sequence). The CDR3 has 14 residues. As DNA, the CDR3 is TGTGCCAGCAGTTTGTTTACTAAGGGGGGGGAGCTGTTTTTT. Its translation is CASSLFTKGGELFF.

J is TRBJ1-1 and V is TRBV7-9; 7 nucleotides line up with TRBD1. Per the germline V gene, CDR1 is SEHNR and CDR2 is FQNEAQ (reference sequence). The J segment lost 3 bases and the V segment lost 2 bases, leaving 3 bases of the junction unmatched. The CDR3 is 14 amino acids. The CDR3 here is CASSLTTGDTEAFF. The CDR3 DNA is TGTGCCAGCAGCTTAACCACAGGGGACACTGAAGCTTTCTTT.

The chain is built from TRBV7-9 and TRBJ2-1, with D perhaps TRBD2 (6 bases). V dropped 4 bases and J dropped 6 bases, with 13 bases sitting between them. This CDR3 has 14 amino acids. The germline CDR1 and CDR2 sequences are SEHNR and FQNEAQ (reference sequence). The CDR3 sequence: CASSSTPGLNEQFF. DNA for the CDR3: TGTGCCAGCAGCTCGACACCGGGACTCAATGAGCAGTTCTTC. The complete variable domain, with remaining parts taken from reference TRBV7-9 and TRBJ2-1, reads DTGVSQNPRHKITKRGQNVTFRCDPISEHNRLYWYRQTLGQGPEFLTYFQNEAQLEKSRLLSDRFSAERPKGSFSTLEIQRTEQGDSAMYLCASSSTPGLNEQFFGPGTRLTVL.

The chain uses TRBV4-3 and TRBJ2-7, with D perhaps TRBD2 (5 bases). Deletions cut 0 bases from V and 4 bases from J, with 19 bases between. CDR1 is LGHNA, CDR2 YSLEER, per germline. There are 17 residues in the CDR3. DNA of the CDR3: TGCGCCAGCAGCCAAGATCTAGCCCGGGAATCAGTGTACGAGCAGTACTTC. As protein: CASSQDLARESVYEQYF.

The chain employs TRBV18 and TRBJ2-1; no clear D gene. V gave up 3 bases and J gave up 5 bases, with 14 bases separating them. This CDR3 has 15 residues. Germline loops: CDR1 KGHSH, CDR2 LQKENI. This CDR3 reads CASSPQTISDNEQFF. DNA of the CDR3: TGTGCCAGCTCACCCCAGACAATATCCGACAATGAGCAGTTCTTC.

The chain uses TRBV5-5 and TRBJ2-7; TRBD1 matches at 8 bases. J was trimmed by 11 bases and V by 3 bases; bases with no gene match: 10. Germline V gives CDR1 SGHKS, CDR2 YYEKEE (reference sequence). CDR3 length: 13 amino acids. This chain's CDR3 is CASSSNDRGLEYF. The CDR3 DNA is TGTGCCAGCAGCTCCAACGACAGGGGTCTTGAGTACTTC.

This clone was found a few times. This chain joins TRBV18 and TRBJ2-7, with TRBD1 matching 9 bases. V was clipped by 0 bases and J by 0 bases; unmatched bases: 3. This CDR3 has 16 residues. Germline V gene data show CDR1 as KGHSH and CDR2 as LQKENI. The CDR3 DNA reads TGTGCCAGCTCACCACCGGAGACAGGGGGCTCCTACGAGCAGTACTTC. It encodes CASSPPETGGSYEQYF.

V and J are TRBV5-1 and TRBJ2-1; the D gene is possibly TRBD2 (7 bases). The germline V gene encodes CDR1 SGHRS and CDR2 YFSETQ. Trimming removed 5 bases at V and 8 bases at J, with 20 bases between. The CDR3 contains 15 residues. In DNA form, the CDR3 reads TGCGCCAGCAGAACCCTCGGGGGGCCCATCCATGAGCAGTTCTTC. This gives the protein CASRTLGGPIHEQFF.

The chain uses TRBV23-1 and TRBJ2-5; TRBD2 aligns across 9 bases. TRBV23-1 is noted as an ORF with a role that remains uncertain. V gave up 0 bases and J gave up 4 bases; unmatched junction bases: 6. The CDR3 contains 16 residues. As DNA, the CDR3 is TGCGCCAGCAGTCAATCCTGGCGGGGGGGCCGAGAGACCCAGTACTTC. Protein product: CASSQSWRGGRETQYF.

The V call is TRBV27, the J call TRBJ2-7; 11 bases map to TRBD1. Germline V gives CDR1 MNHEY, CDR2 SMNVEV (reference sequence). V gave up 0 bases and J gave up 3 bases; unmatched junction bases: 7. This CDR3 has 17 residues. CDR3 bases: TGTGCCAGCAGTTTATCAGCCCCGGGACAGGGGGTCTACGAGCAGTACTTC. It is translated as CASSLSAPGQGVYEQYF.

The chain joins TRBV5-6 to TRBJ2-7, with 9 positions matching TRBD2. The CDR3 contains 17 residues. Germline CDR1 and CDR2: SGHDT and YYEEEE. V trimming: 4 bases; J trimming: 0 bases; junction bases outside the gene matches: 11. The CDR3 coding sequence is TGTGCCAGCAGCACACATACAAGCGGGGGGTCCTCCTACGAGCAGTACTTC. Amino acid sequence: CASSTHTSGGSSYEQYF.

This clone was picked up a small number of times. V usage is TRBV25-1 and J usage is TRBJ2-7; D remains ambiguous. CDR1 and CDR2 from the germline V gene are MGHDK and SYGVNS. Trimming removed 5 bases from V and 3 bases from J, with 8 bases in between. The CDR3 extends over 12 amino acids. The CDR3 is CASSQTDYEQYF. As DNA, the CDR3 is TGTGCCAGCAGTCAAACAGACTACGAGCAGTACTTC.

V and J are TRBV9 and TRBJ2-7; tentatively, D is TRBD2 (5 bases). The CDR3 runs 15 residues. Per the germline V gene, CDR1 is SGDLS and CDR2 is YYNGEE. V lost 1 base and J 4 bases, leaving 15 bases between the germline ends. The CDR3 bases are TGTGCCAGCAGCGTATCTGTGGGAGTCGCGTACGAGCAGTACTTC. Translated, it gives CASSVSVGVAYEQYF.

V gene TRBV20-1 combines with J gene TRBJ1-6, with D possibly matching TRBD1 (6 bases). Per the germline V gene, CDR1 is DFQATT and CDR2 is SNEGSKA (reference sequence). This CDR3 spans 13 amino acids. V was clipped by 3 bases and J by 7 bases, with 10 bases between them. The CDR3 sequence: CSASLQGNSPLHF. CDR3 bases: TGCAGTGCTAGTCTACAGGGCAATTCACCCCTCCACTTT.

This clone appeared once. The chain recombines TRBV5-1 with TRBJ2-2; weak D call: TRBD2 (5 bases). The CDR3 length is 15 residues. Trimming removed 4 bases from V and 8 bases from J, with 18 bases in between. Per the germline V gene, CDR1 is SGHRS and CDR2 is YFSETQ. The CDR3: CASSPWTSGWGELFF. The CDR3 region has the DNA TGCGCCAGCAGCCCATGGACCAGCGGATGGGGGGAGCTGTTTTTT.

V usage is TRBV10-3 and J usage is TRBJ1-1, with 8 bases lining up with TRBD1. Germline V gene sequence: CDR1 ENHRY, CDR2 SYGVKD. V dropped 8 bases and J dropped 1; count of bases not matched to a gene: 3. The CDR3 contains 13 residues. CDR3 sequence (DNA): TGTGCCATCGGACAGGGTACGAACACTGAAGCTTTCTTT. This translates into CAIGQGTNTEAFF.

The genes are TRBV7-6 and TRBJ1-2; 9 positions agree with TRBD1. This CDR3 has 15 amino acids. The germline V gene encodes CDR1 SGHVS and CDR2 FNYEAQ. The V and J ends lost 5 bases and 2 bases, in that order; junction bases with no gene match: 6. Here the CDR3 DNA reads TGTGCCAGCAGCCCGACCGGGACAGGGAACTATGGCTACACCTTC. This sequence encodes CASSPTGTGNYGYTF.

The V and J genes are TRBV27 and TRBJ1-3, with 7 bases that match TRBD1. The germline gives CDR1 MNHEY, CDR2 SMNVEV (reference sequence). The CDR3 runs 15 residues. The V gene end was trimmed by 6 bases and the J gene end by 0 bases; junction bases not matched to a gene: 5. This chain's CDR3 is CASRDRFNSGNTIYF. The CDR3 DNA follows: TGTGCCAGCAGGGACAGGTTCAACTCTGGAAACACCATATATTTT.

The J gene is TRBJ2-1, the V gene TRBV6-2 or TRBV6-3, with TRBD1 matching over 7 bases. Germline V gene sequence: CDR1 MNHEY, CDR2 SVGEGT. The V segment lost 2 bases and the J segment 9 bases; nucleotides outside the gene matches: 7. The CDR3 has 14 amino acids. The CDR3 sequence: CASSYDRVRSEQFF. CDR3 DNA: TGTGCCAGCAGTTACGACAGGGTGAGGAGTGAGCAGTTCTTC.

The chain recombines TRBV7-9 with TRBJ2-7; TRBD1 agrees at 8 bases. The CDR3 is 15 amino acids. With V trimmed by 4 bases and J by 7 bases, 12 bases remained unmatched. The germline V gene encodes CDR1 SEHNR and CDR2 FQNEAQ (reference sequence). The CDR3 loop reads CASSSYRDRFQEQYF. CDR3 DNA sequence: TGTGCCAGCAGCTCTTACCGGGACAGGTTCCAGGAGCAGTACTTC.

The rearrangement uses TRBV3-1 (or the pseudogene TRBV3-2) and TRBJ1-1; D is ambiguous. Trimming removed 3 bases from V and 1 base from J, with 15 bases in between. This CDR3 is 16 amino acids long. Germline lookup yields CDR1 LGHDT and CDR2 YNNKEL (reference sequence). CDR3 sequence: CASSHTIRGGNTEAFF. The CDR3 coding sequence is TGTGCCAGCAGCCATACTATAAGAGGTGGGAACACTGAAGCTTTCTTT.

V gene TRBV19 combines with J gene TRBJ1-2, with no clear D. Looked up from germline, CDR1 is LNHDA and CDR2 is SQIVND (reference sequence). The CDR3 consists of 14 residues. Between the trimmed V and J ends, which lost 9 bases and 5 bases, there was a span of 19 bases. The CDR3 loop reads CASSKDLVGYGYTF. CDR3 DNA sequence: TGTGCCAGCTCAAAAGACCTAGTTGGGTATGGCTACACCTTC.

J is TRBJ2-1 and V is TRBV24-1; 13 positions agree with TRBD2. The CDR3 sequence is 17 residues long. With V trimmed by 7 bases and J by 2 bases, 7 bases remained unmatched. Germline V gene lookup returns CDR1 KGHDR and CDR2 SFDVKD. CDR3 residues: CATRGTSGTPTYNEQFF. In DNA, the CDR3 is TGTGCCACCAGGGGGACTAGCGGGACCCCCACCTACAATGAGCAGTTCTTC.

The chain recombines TRBV5-6 with TRBJ2-2; D remains ambiguous. The germline V and J ends were trimmed by 1 base and 0 bases, with 10 bases remaining between them. In germline, CDR1 is SGHDT, CDR2 YYEEEE. This CDR3 region has 16 residues. CDR3: CASSLYGHANTGELFF. CDR3 nucleotides: TGTGCCAGCAGCTTGTATGGGCATGCGAACACCGGGGAGCTGTTTTTT.

V is TRBV2 and J is TRBJ2-2; D unresolved. CDR3 length equals 15 residues. Per germline, CDR1 SNHLY and CDR2 FYNNEI. V was clipped by 2 bases and J by 1 base, with 8 bases between them. The CDR3 reads CASSENSRNTGELFF. In DNA form, the CDR3 reads TGTGCCAGCAGTGAAAACAGTAGGAACACCGGGGAGCTGTTTTTT.

The gene calls are TRBV27 and TRBJ1-6, with a weak D call TRBD1 (6 bases). V was shortened by 2 bases and J by 0 bases, with 8 bases between the two germline ends. Germline V gene lookup returns CDR1 MNHEY and CDR2 SMNVEV (reference sequence). This CDR3 has 16 amino acids. The CDR3 nucleotides read TGTGCCAGCAGTTTACAGGGGAGCTCCTATAATTCACCCCTCCACTTT. Protein: CASSLQGSSYNSPLHF.

This chain connects TRBV7-2 to TRBJ1-1, with D possibly matching TRBD1 (5 bases). V lost 2 bases and J lost 0, with 7 bases in between. In germline, CDR1 is SGHTA, CDR2 FQGNSA. The length of the CDR3 is 14 residues. The CDR3 DNA is TGTGCCAGCAGCTTAAGGGGTATGAACACTGAAGCTTTCTTT. The encoded protein is CASSLRGMNTEAFF.